Described below is a single T cell receptor beta chain sequence and its context. The target antigen is unknown. With 60 Vbeta and 13 Jbeta primers, the PCR was carried out. This table comes from immunoSEQ multiplex PCR, and its TCRdb copy is limited to in-frame clones, with some not included. The data hold roughly 150,000 clones, with around 86% observed a single time. The data are from a study of cytomegalovirus exposure and HLA in healthy donors. Study-wide findings and caveats: 87-base-pair reads could not separate some V segments, including TRBV6-2 and TRBV6-3. Researchers reported in a later analysis that a missense DCLRE1C variant was tied to TCR beta V- and J-gene trimming. According to a later analysis, most TCR beta chains associated with CMV appeared HLA-restricted. Later analysis showed TCR association rates varying by HLA locus, highest for DRB1 and lowest for HLA-C.

Germline CDR1 MGHRA, CDR2 YSYEKL. This CDR3 has 15 residues. Trimming stripped 1 base from V and 7 bases from J, with 13 bases between. The V and J genes are TRBV4-1 and TRBJ2-2; D may be TRBD2 (6 bases). The source of this sequence is a girl aged 2-15 years in good health and CMV-seropositive. Sequencing was performed on PBMCs. The CDR3 DNA sequence: TGCGCCAGCAGCCAAGTAATCGGTAGCGGCGGGGAGCTGTTTTTT. It translates to CASSQVIGSGGELFF.